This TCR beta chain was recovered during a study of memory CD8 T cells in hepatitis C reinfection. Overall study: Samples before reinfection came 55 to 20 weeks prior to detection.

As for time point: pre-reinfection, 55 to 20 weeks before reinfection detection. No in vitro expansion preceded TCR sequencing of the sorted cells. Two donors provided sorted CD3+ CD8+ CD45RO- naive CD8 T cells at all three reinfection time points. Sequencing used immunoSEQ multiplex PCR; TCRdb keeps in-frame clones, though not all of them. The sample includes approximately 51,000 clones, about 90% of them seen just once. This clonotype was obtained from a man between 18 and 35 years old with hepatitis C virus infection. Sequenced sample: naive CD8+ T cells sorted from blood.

DNA for the CDR3: TGTGCCAGCAGACCTGAGCGAGGGGACAGCGGGGAGCTGTTTTTT. This gives the protein CASRPERGDSGELFF. This chain joins TRBV6-6 and TRBJ2-2, with 7 nucleotides matching TRBD1. V gave up 6 bases and J gave up 7 bases; unmatched junction bases: 11. Germline V gene lookup returns CDR1 MNHNY and CDR2 SVGAGI (reference sequence). CDR3 length equals 15 residues.